The next 32 T cell receptor beta chains were all read from a single sample in a study of control samples from healthy donors and cancer patients. Here immunoSEQ multiplex PCR was the method, and the copy in TCRdb shows in-frame clones only, minus some. Here the sample spans about 100,000 clones, 85% to 90% being singletons. Sequences were obtained from blood. The receptor set was obtained from a man aged 30-40 years in good health.

This rearrangement joins TRBV10-3 to TRBJ2-6; a possible D gene is TRBD1 (5 bases). The CDR3 spans 16 residues. CDR1 and CDR2 (germline): ENHRY, SYGVKD. V was clipped by 6 bases and J by 0 bases, with 12 bases between them. CDR3 in amino acids: CAIRDTIPSGANVLTF. CDR3 bases: TGTGCCATCAGGGACACCATTCCCTCTGGGGCCAACGTCCTGACTTTC.

The sample holds one count of this clone. The CDR3 nucleotides read TGTGCCAGCAGTTTGCGGGTCGGTGGAGAAAAACTGTTTTTT. Residues: CASSLRVGGEKLFF. The chain links TRBV28 to TRBJ1-4; D gene ambiguous. Germline values: CDR1 MDHEN, CDR2 SYDVKM. The CDR3 totals 14 residues. V lost 3 bases to trimming and J lost 8 bases, with 13 bases between them. The whole variable domain, filled in from reference TRBV28 and TRBJ1-4, reads DVKVTQSSRYLVKRTGEKVFLECVQDMDHENMFWYRQDPGLGLRLIYFSYDVKMKEKGDIPEGYSVSREKKERFSLILESASTNQTSMYLCASSLRVGGEKLFFGSGTQLSVL.

This sequence joins TRBV6-1 and TRBJ1-2; no firm D call. CDR1 MNHNS and CDR2 SASEGT come from the germline V gene. CDR3 length: 14 amino acids. Trimming took off 3 bases at V and 3 bases at J, with 11 bases between the two ends. The CDR3 sequence is CASSESGRDYGYTF. The CDR3 coding sequence is TGTGCCAGCAGTGAGTCGGGCAGAGACTATGGCTACACCTTC.

The rearrangement links TRBV30 to TRBJ1-1; the D gene is possibly TRBD1 (6 bases). This CDR3 is 13 amino acids long. The germline V and J ends were trimmed by 1 base and 4 bases, with 10 bases remaining between them. Germline CDR1 and CDR2: GTSNPN and SVGIG (reference sequence). CDR3 residues: CAWSEAGATEAFF. The CDR3 coding sequence is TGTGCCTGGAGTGAGGCAGGGGCCACTGAAGCTTTCTTT.

The gene calls are TRBV4-3 and TRBJ2-1, with 11 nucleotides matching TRBD2. V trimming: 1 base; J trimming: 9 bases; junction bases outside the gene matches: 14. Per germline, CDR1 LGHNA and CDR2 YSLEER. This CDR3 has 18 amino acids. As DNA, the CDR3 is TGCGCCAGCAGCCAAGCAATCTCGGGGGCTAGCGGGAGGAGTGAGCAGTTCTTC. Protein product: CASSQAISGASGRSEQFF.

Only one count was recorded for this clone. The DNA for the CDR3 is TGCGCCAGCAGCTTGGCCGGGGGTAGCGATTCACCCCTCCACTTT. Its protein is CASSLAGGSDSPLHF. This chain links TRBV5-1 with TRBJ1-6; D possibly corresponds to TRBD1 (5 bases). Trimming shortened V by 0 bases and J by 8 bases, and 12 bases separated the two germline ends. CDR1 is SGHRS, CDR2 YFSETQ, per germline. The CDR3 is 15 amino acids.

The chain carries TRBV27 and TRBJ2-5; no clear D gene. V was shortened by 4 bases and J by 0 bases, with 6 bases between the two germline ends. Germline V lookup: CDR1 MNHEY, CDR2 SMNVEV (reference sequence). This CDR3 region has 13 residues. CDR3 in amino acids: CASSSWHQETQYF. The CDR3 DNA is TGTGCCAGCAGTTCTTGGCACCAAGAGACCCAGTACTTC.

The V and J genes are TRBV19 and TRBJ2-1; TRBD2 aligns across 12 bases. Germline V CDR1 and CDR2: LNHDA, SQIVND (reference sequence). Trimming took 4 bases from V and 5 from J; bases not matched to a gene: 9. This CDR3 has 17 amino acids. This chain's CDR3 is CASSRGAGLAGNNEQFF. DNA for the CDR3: TGTGCCAGTAGTAGGGGGGCAGGACTAGCGGGAAACAATGAGCAGTTCTTC.

This chain links TRBV15 with TRBJ1-2; 9 bases map to TRBD1. CDR3 length: 18 residues. The V gene's germline CDR1 is LNHNV and CDR2 YYDKDF (reference sequence). The trim removed 5 bases at V and 4 bases at J, leaving 17 bases unmatched. CDR3 in DNA: TGTGCCACCAGCCCCGGACGGGGACAGGGAACCCACCTCTATGGCTACACCTTC. It yields the protein CATSPGRGQGTHLYGYTF.

The V gene is TRBV7-2, the J gene TRBJ1-6; D is unresolved. The CDR3 sequence is 14 residues long. V shed 4 bases and J shed 4 bases, with 8 bases lying between them. Germline values: CDR1 SGHTA, CDR2 FQGNSA. For the CDR3, the DNA is TGTGCCAGCAGCTCGCAACAATATAATTCACCCCTCCACTTT. Protein product: CASSSQQYNSPLHF. The full variable domain, in which reference TRBV7-2 and TRBJ1-6 provide the parts outside the CDR3, is GAGVSQSPSNKVTEKGKDVELRCDPISGHTALYWYRQSLGQGLEFLIYFQGNSAPDKSGLPSDRFSAERTGGSVSTLTIQRTQQEDSAVYLCASSSQQYNSPLHFGNGTRLTVT.

A single count supports this clone. DNA of the CDR3: TGCGCCAGCAGCTTGCGCAGGGTCGGGGAGACCCAGTACTTC. Amino acids: CASSLRRVGETQYF. V gene TRBV5-1 combines with J gene TRBJ2-5, with D maybe TRBD1 (5 bases). From germline, CDR1 is SGHRS and CDR2 YFSETQ. V dropped 1 base and J dropped 5 bases, with 12 bases sitting between them. The CDR3 length is 14 residues.

The chain recombines TRBV9 with TRBJ2-2, with D maybe TRBD1 (6 bases). This CDR3 comprises 16 residues. Germline V CDR1 and CDR2: SGDLS, YYNGEE. Trimming shortened V by 5 bases and J by 4 bases, and 18 bases separated the two germline ends. The CDR3 sequence: CASSVKSGVLTGELFF. CDR3 nucleotides: TGTGCCAGCAGTGTAAAATCAGGGGTCCTCACCGGGGAGCTGTTTTTT.

The rearrangement links TRBV19 to TRBJ2-1, with D perhaps TRBD2 (6 bases). The CDR3 spans 13 residues. The V gene's germline CDR1 is LNHDA and CDR2 SQIVND (reference sequence). V lost 6 bases to trimming and J lost 9 bases, with 15 bases between them. CDR3 in amino acids: CASRARGTGEQFF. CDR3 in DNA: TGTGCCAGTAGAGCCCGGGGGACGGGTGAGCAGTTCTTC. Full variable domain (outside the CDR3, taken from reference TRBV19 and TRBJ2-1): DGGITQSPKYLFRKEGQNVTLSCEQNLNHDAMYWYRQDPGQGLRLIYYSQIVNDFQKGDIAEGYSVSREKKESFPLTVTSAQKNPTAFYLCASRARGTGEQFFGPGTRLTVL.

This chain connects TRBV27 to TRBJ2-5; TRBD2 agrees at 13 bases. The CDR3 runs 19 residues. V shed 5 bases, J shed 5 bases, and the junction held 17 bases outside the gene matches. Germline CDR1 MNHEY, CDR2 SMNVEV (reference sequence). The CDR3, as DNA: TGTGCCAGCAGTCTGACACCCCAGACTAGCGGGAGGACCTGGGAGACCCAGTACTTC. Encoded protein: CASSLTPQTSGRTWETQYF.

The chain uses TRBV5-6 and TRBJ1-2, with a possible D match to TRBD1 (5 bases). CDR3 size: 13 residues. V lost 4 bases to trimming and J lost 4 bases, with 11 bases between them. The germline V gene has CDR1 SGHDT and CDR2 YYEEEE. CDR3 bases: TGTGCCAGCAGCCCGGGACTAGGCTATGGCTACACCTTC. This sequence encodes CASSPGLGYGYTF.

The table lists this clone with a count of one. The V gene is TRBV7-9, the J gene TRBJ2-1; 10 positions agree with TRBD2. The trim removed 8 bases at V and 0 bases at J, leaving 13 bases unmatched. The length of the CDR3 is 18 residues. Germline V CDR1 and CDR2: SEHNR, FQNEAQ (reference sequence). The CDR3 loop reads CASYVGSGRASSYNEQFF. CDR3 nucleotides: TGTGCCAGCTATGTTGGAAGCGGGAGGGCCAGCTCCTACAATGAGCAGTTCTTC.

The chain has TRBV5-4 and TRBJ1-1; TRBD1 might be the D (5 bases). Trimming left V 3 bases short and J 2 bases short, with 8 bases between. Germline V lookup: CDR1 SGHNT, CDR2 YYREEE (reference sequence). The CDR3 spans 13 residues. CDR3 residues: CASSSGQNTEAFF. CDR3 nucleotide sequence: TGTGCCAGCAGCTCAGGACAAAACACTGAAGCTTTCTTT. Full variable domain (rest looked up from reference TRBV5-4 and TRBJ1-1): ETGVTQSPTHLIKTRGQQVTLRCSSQSGHNTVSWYQQALGQGPQFIFQYYREEENGRGNFPPRFSGLQFPNYSSELNVNALELDDSALYLCASSSGQNTEAFFGQGTRLTVV.

This clone was seen only once. The V gene is TRBV4-2, the J gene TRBJ1-4, with a possible D match to TRBD1 (6 bases). This CDR3 has 13 amino acids. V was pared by 4 bases and J by 8 bases, with 11 bases between. In germline, CDR1 is LGHNA, CDR2 YNFKEQ. In nucleotides, the CDR3 is TGTGCCAGCAGCCGCAATACAGGGGAAAAACTGTTTTTT. This gives the protein CASSRNTGEKLFF.

This chain links TRBV6-1 with TRBJ2-7; 9 bases match TRBD2. The CDR3 is made up of 14 amino acids. Per germline, CDR1 MNHNS and CDR2 SASEGT. J lost 5 bases, V lost 3 bases, and 5 bases had no gene match. In DNA, the CDR3 is TGTGCCAGCAGTGAGGCGGGAGGGCAAGACGAGCAGTACTTC. This translates into CASSEAGGQDEQYF.

This rearrangement joins TRBV7-2 to TRBJ1-2; D remains unclear. Trimming removed 1 base from V and 7 bases from J, with 7 bases in between. CDR3 length equals 12 residues. Germline CDR1 and CDR2: SGHTA and FQGNSA. CDR3 nucleotide sequence: TGTGCCAGCAGCTTAGAAGGTATTGGCTACACCTTC. It encodes CASSLEGIGYTF.

V is TRBV5-4 and J is TRBJ2-5; D might be TRBD1 or TRBD2, each matching 5 bases. V was shortened by 2 bases and J by 5 bases, with 13 bases between the two germline ends. The CDR3 runs to 14 residues. The V gene's germline CDR1 is SGHNT and CDR2 YYREEE (reference sequence). Here the CDR3 reads CASSFLGESETQYF. CDR3 DNA sequence: TGTGCCAGCAGCTTTCTGGGGGAAAGCGAGACCCAGTACTTC.

This chain uses TRBV6-5 with TRBJ2-5; 11 bases line up with TRBD2. Germline values: CDR1 MNHEY, CDR2 SVGAGI. The CDR3 consists of 15 residues. Unmatched junction bases numbered 8, after V lost 6 bases and J lost 5 bases. The CDR3 DNA sequence: TGTGCCAGCAGAATACTAGCGGGAGTTTCGGAGACCCAGTACTTC. This encodes CASRILAGVSETQYF.

The genes are TRBV30 and TRBJ2-7; D gene uncertain. The CDR3 runs to 13 residues. Trimming removed 0 bases at V and 3 bases at J, with 9 bases between. Germline lookup yields CDR1 GTSNPN and CDR2 SVGIG (reference sequence). The CDR3 protein is CAWSVRPHYEQYF. The CDR3 bases are TGTGCCTGGAGTGTACGCCCTCACTACGAGCAGTACTTC.

The chain combines TRBV9 with TRBJ2-6; D call uncertain. This CDR3 has 15 residues. Germline loops: CDR1 SGDLS, CDR2 YYNGEE. Trimming took off 0 bases at V and 1 base at J, with 5 bases between the two ends. In DNA form, the CDR3 reads TGTGCCAGCAGCGTAGGGGGATCTGGGGCCAACGTCCTGACTTTC. This encodes CASSVGGSGANVLTF.

The chain links TRBV6-2 or TRBV6-3 to TRBJ1-6; the D gene is possibly TRBD1 (5 bases). This CDR3 is 12 amino acids long. Germline V gene data show CDR1 as MNHEY and CDR2 as SVGEGT. Trimming cost V 4 bases and J 14 bases, with 12 bases left between them. CDR3 nucleotides: TGTGCCAGCAGTTTACGGGGGTTCACCCTCCACTTT. Amino acids: CASSLRGFTLHF.

The chain has TRBV9 and TRBJ2-1; TRBD2 aligns across 12 bases. Trimming at V came to 6 bases and at J to 4 bases, leaving 11 bases not matched to a gene. The CDR3 extends over 17 amino acids. Germline loops: CDR1 SGDLS, CDR2 YYNGEE. CDR3 residues: CASTQGLTSGGYNEQFF. CDR3 bases: TGTGCCAGCACCCAGGGGCTGACTAGCGGGGGTTACAATGAGCAGTTCTTC.

This clone was counted a single time. The chain's CDR3 is CAISGGGTDEQYF. The CDR3 DNA reads TGTGCCATCAGTGGAGGGGGGACAGACGAGCAGTACTTC. The chain uses TRBV10-3 and TRBJ2-7, with D tentatively TRBD1 (7 bases). Germline V gene lookup returns CDR1 ENHRY and CDR2 SYGVKD. The CDR3 has 13 amino acids. Trimming stripped 4 bases from V and 5 bases from J, with 12 bases between.

This chain's CDR3 is CASSEESGKSFPVAYEQYF. As DNA, the CDR3 is TGTGCCAGCAGTGAAGAAAGCGGGAAATCCTTCCCCGTTGCCTACGAGCAGTACTTC. V and J are TRBV21-1 and TRBJ2-7; TRBD2, as called in the table, went unchecked against the DNA. TRBV21-1 is flagged as a pseudogene. This CDR3 has 19 residues.

The chain recombines TRBV5-1 with TRBJ1-3, with D possibly matching TRBD1 (6 bases). This CDR3 is built from 17 residues. Germline CDR1 is SGHRS and CDR2 is YFSETQ. Deletions cut 0 bases from V and 2 bases from J, with 15 bases between. CDR3 in amino acids: CASSLVGGSLPGNTIYF. CDR3 sequence (DNA): TGCGCCAGCAGCTTGGTTGGGGGCTCTCTGCCTGGAAACACCATATATTTT.

The rearrangement uses TRBV20-1 and TRBJ1-2, with no clear D. The germline CDR1 and CDR2 sequences are DFQATT and SNEGSKA (reference sequence). The CDR3 length is 11 residues. V was pared by 3 bases and J by 7 bases, with 9 bases between. The CDR3 DNA reads TGCAGTGCTAGGTGGCTGCCTGGCTACACCTTC. It translates to CSARWLPGYTF.

This sequence joins TRBV11-2 and TRBJ2-1; D gene ambiguous. The length of the CDR3 is 12 residues. Germline V lookup: CDR1 SGHAT, CDR2 FQNNGV. V dropped 5 bases and J dropped 12 bases, with 14 bases sitting between them. The CDR3 coding sequence is TGTGCCAGCAGCCTAGGTAATAGTGGGCAGTTCTTC. This translates into CASSLGNSGQFF.

The genes are TRBV20-1 and TRBJ1-1; no clear D gene. This CDR3 has 13 residues. V gave up 3 bases and J gave up 4 bases, with 12 bases separating them. Germline V gene data show CDR1 as DFQATT and CDR2 as SNEGSKA (reference sequence). The CDR3 bases are TGCAGTGCTAGTTCGGGTTGGGGCACTGAAGCTTTCTTT. Amino acid sequence: CSASSGWGTEAFF.